Presented here are 11 T cell receptor beta chains from one specimen sequenced in a study of blood T cells in healthy people across ages. A second about 7 to 12 cycle PCR used barcoded and J-beta primers. TCRdb reanalysed the 5' RACE reads using MiXCR and keeps one entry per CDR3 protein. Among fewer than 1,200,000 distinct CDR3 sequences listed, 25% were seen once. This sample also appeared in a second study, on T cells of mothers and their children.

Sequencing was carried out using blood. These receptors were obtained from a girl aged 2-10 years in good health.

The chain is built from TRBV7-9 and TRBJ1-3; a weak D match, TRBD1 (5 bases). CDR1 is SEHNR and CDR2 is FQNEAQ in the germline V gene (reference sequence). This CDR3 is built from 15 residues. V was cut by 1 base and J by 2 bases, with 9 bases left in between. CDR3: CASSLGQTPGNTIYF. DNA of the CDR3: TGTGCCAGCAGCTTAGGACAGACCCCTGGAAACACCATATATTTT. Supplemented by reference TRBV7-9 and TRBJ1-3, the full variable domain reads DTGVSQNPRHKITKRGQNVTFRCDPISEHNRLYWYRQTLGQGPEFLTYFQNEAQLEKSRLLSDRFSAERPKGSFSTLEIQRTEQGDSAMYLCASSLGQTPGNTIYFGEGSWLTVV.

The rearrangement links TRBV27 to TRBJ2-7; no clear D. The CDR3 has 15 amino acids. V was cut by 5 bases and J by 5 bases, with 19 bases left in between. Germline V gene sequence: CDR1 MNHEY, CDR2 SMNVEV (reference sequence). The CDR3 spells CASSPLTPPGDEQYF. The CDR3 nucleotides read TGTGCCAGCAGTCCTTTGACCCCGCCGGGCGACGAGCAGTACTTC.

In DNA form, the CDR3 reads TGCGCCAGCAGCCAAGACCGTCAGAACACAGATACGCAGTATTTT. Its protein is CASSQDRQNTDTQYF. The rearrangement links TRBV4-3 to TRBJ2-3; D is uncertain. V dropped 0 bases and J dropped 2 bases, with 9 bases sitting between them. This CDR3 is 15 amino acids long. CDR1 is LGHNA, CDR2 YSLEER, per germline.

This clonotype was recorded a few times. The DNA of the CDR3 is TGTGCCAGCAGTTTACCGTTGGTGGGTGACTATGGCTACACCTTC. The encoded protein is CASSLPLVGDYGYTF. This rearrangement joins TRBV28 to TRBJ1-2; no clear D gene. The germline gives CDR1 MDHEN, CDR2 SYDVKM. The CDR3 is 15 residues long. The V end was cut by 2 bases, the J end by 3 bases, with 13 bases between.

V is TRBV29-1 and J is TRBJ2-3; 8 bases fit TRBD1. The CDR3 covers 14 residues. V trimming: 1 base; J trimming: 2 bases; junction bases outside the gene matches: 2. The V gene's germline CDR1 is SQVTM and CDR2 ANQGSEA. The CDR3 is CSVEGQGFTDTQYF. CDR3 DNA sequence: TGCAGCGTTGAAGGACAGGGGTTCACAGATACGCAGTATTTT.

This chain connects TRBV21-1 to TRBJ1-2; the DNA was not compared with TRBD1, the D call given in the table. TRBV21-1 is listed as a pseudogene. The CDR3 is 17 amino acids. CDR3 loop: CASSKAGEKGRSGGYTF. In nucleotides, the CDR3 is TGTGCCAGCAGCAAAGCGGGAGAGAAGGGGCGTTCGGGTGGCTACACCTTC.

The rearrangement joins TRBV12-3 or TRBV12-4 to TRBJ2-3, with 8 bases lining up with TRBD1. CDR3 length: 15 amino acids. Unmatched junction bases numbered 4, after V lost 5 bases and J lost 0 bases. CDR3 sequence reads: CASSATGASTDTQYF. Here the CDR3 DNA reads TGTGCCAGCAGTGCGACAGGGGCTAGCACAGATACGCAGTATTTT.

V and J are TRBV7-6 and TRBJ2-7; TRBD1 matches 10 bases. Germline CDR1 is SGHVS and CDR2 is FNYEAQ. This CDR3 has 17 residues. Trimming took 5 bases from V and 2 from J; bases not matched to a gene: 12. The CDR3 here is CASSTSGLGTGAYEQYF. The CDR3 DNA reads as TGTGCCAGCAGCACGAGCGGGTTAGGGACAGGGGCCTACGAGCAGTACTTC.

This clonotype was counted a few times. The V call is TRBV6-6, the J call TRBJ1-2, with no clear D. V was pared by 4 bases and J by 6 bases, with 18 bases between. CDR3 length: 15 residues. Looked up from germline, CDR1 is MNHNY and CDR2 is SVGAGI (reference sequence). CDR3 sequence reads: CASSSGNIAGNGYTF. The CDR3 bases are TGTGCCAGCAGTTCCGGCAATATAGCGGGGAATGGCTACACCTTC.

A few counts support this clonotype. V gene TRBV28 combines with J gene TRBJ1-4; the D is unclear. The CDR3 covers 15 residues. In germline, CDR1 is MDHEN, CDR2 SYDVKM. Trimming stripped 6 bases from V and 8 bases from J, with 19 bases between. The CDR3: CASRLNARVREKLFF. CDR3 bases: TGTGCCAGCAGACTAAACGCGCGGGTTAGGGAAAAACTGTTTTTT. The full variable domain, its missing parts supplied by reference TRBV28 and TRBJ1-4, is DVKVTQSSRYLVKRTGEKVFLECVQDMDHENMFWYRQDPGLGLRLIYFSYDVKMKEKGDIPEGYSVSREKKERFSLILESASTNQTSMYLCASRLNARVREKLFFGSGTQLSVL.

As DNA, the CDR3 is TGTGCCAGCAGCTTAGTTGGCGCAGGGAATTCACCCCTCCACTTT. Translation gives CASSLVGAGNSPLHF. The chain couples TRBV7-9 to TRBJ1-6; the D gene is possibly TRBD1 (5 bases). The CDR3 loop spans 15 amino acids. V was shortened by 1 base and J by 7 bases, with 11 bases between the two germline ends. Germline values: CDR1 SEHNR, CDR2 FQNEAQ (reference sequence).